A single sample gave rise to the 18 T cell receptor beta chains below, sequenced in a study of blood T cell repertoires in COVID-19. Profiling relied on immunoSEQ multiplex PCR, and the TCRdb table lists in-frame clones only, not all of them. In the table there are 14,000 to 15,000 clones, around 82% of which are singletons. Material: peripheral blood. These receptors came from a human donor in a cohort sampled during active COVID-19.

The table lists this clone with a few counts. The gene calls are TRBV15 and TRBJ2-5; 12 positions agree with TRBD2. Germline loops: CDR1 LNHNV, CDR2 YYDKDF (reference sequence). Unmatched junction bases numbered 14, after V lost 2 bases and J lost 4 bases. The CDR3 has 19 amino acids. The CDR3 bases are TGTGCCACCAGCAGACCTAGATCTAGCGGGGGGGCCGGAGGAGAGACCCAGTACTTC. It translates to CATSRPRSSGGAGGETQYF.

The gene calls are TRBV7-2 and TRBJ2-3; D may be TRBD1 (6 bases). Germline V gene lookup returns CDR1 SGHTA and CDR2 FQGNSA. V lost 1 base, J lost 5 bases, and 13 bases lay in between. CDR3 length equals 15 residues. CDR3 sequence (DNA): TGTGCCAGCAGCTTAGGGGGGCAGGGTGGAGATACGCAGTATTTT. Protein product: CASSLGGQGGDTQYF.

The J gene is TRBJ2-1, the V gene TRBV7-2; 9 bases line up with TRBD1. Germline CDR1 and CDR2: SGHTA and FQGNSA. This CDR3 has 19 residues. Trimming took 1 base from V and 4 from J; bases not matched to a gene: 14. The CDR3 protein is CASSLGWTGARRNYNEQFF. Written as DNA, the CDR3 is TGTGCCAGCAGCTTAGGCTGGACAGGGGCTCGTAGAAATTACAATGAGCAGTTCTTC. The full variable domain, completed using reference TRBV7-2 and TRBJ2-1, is GAGVSQSPSNKVTEKGKDVELRCDPISGHTALYWYRQSLGQGLEFLIYFQGNSAPDKSGLPSDRFSAERTGGSVSTLTIQRTQQEDSAVYLCASSLGWTGARRNYNEQFFGPGTRLTVL.

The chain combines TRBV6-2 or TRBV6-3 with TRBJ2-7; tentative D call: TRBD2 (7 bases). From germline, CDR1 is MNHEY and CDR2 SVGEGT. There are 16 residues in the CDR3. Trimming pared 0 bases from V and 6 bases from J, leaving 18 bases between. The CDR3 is CASSYSRGALSLEQYF. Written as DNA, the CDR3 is TGTGCCAGCAGTTACTCTCGGGGGGCCCTCTCCCTCGAGCAGTACTTC.

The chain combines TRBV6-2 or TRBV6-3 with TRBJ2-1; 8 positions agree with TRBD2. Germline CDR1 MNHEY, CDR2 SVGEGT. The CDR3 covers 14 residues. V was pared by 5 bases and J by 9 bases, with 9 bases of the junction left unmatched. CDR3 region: CASSTLLAEGEQFF. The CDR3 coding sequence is TGTGCCAGCAGTACCTTACTAGCGGAGGGTGAGCAGTTCTTC.

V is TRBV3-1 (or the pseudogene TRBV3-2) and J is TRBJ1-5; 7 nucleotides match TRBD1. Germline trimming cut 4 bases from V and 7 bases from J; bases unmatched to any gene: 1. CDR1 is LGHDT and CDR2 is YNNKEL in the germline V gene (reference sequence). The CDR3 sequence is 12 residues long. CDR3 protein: CASSRDSQPQHF. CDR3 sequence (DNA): TGTGCCAGCAGCCGGGACAGCCAGCCCCAGCATTTT.

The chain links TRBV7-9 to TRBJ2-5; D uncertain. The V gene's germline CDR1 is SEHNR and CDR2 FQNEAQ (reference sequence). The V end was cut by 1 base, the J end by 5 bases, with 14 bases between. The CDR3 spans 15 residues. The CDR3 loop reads CASSLEELPAETQYF. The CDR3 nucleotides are TGTGCCAGCAGCTTAGAGGAGCTTCCTGCGGAGACCCAGTACTTC.

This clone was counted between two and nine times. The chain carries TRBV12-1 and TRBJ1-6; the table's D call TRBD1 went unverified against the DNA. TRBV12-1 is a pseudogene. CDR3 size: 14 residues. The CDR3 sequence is CASPPATGGSPLHF. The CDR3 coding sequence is TGTGCCAGCCCACCGGCGACAGGGGGTTCACCCCTCCACTTT.

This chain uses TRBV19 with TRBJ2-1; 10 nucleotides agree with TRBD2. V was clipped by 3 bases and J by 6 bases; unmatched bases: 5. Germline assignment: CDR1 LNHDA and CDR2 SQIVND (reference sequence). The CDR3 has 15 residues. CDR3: CASSISSGGVNEQFF. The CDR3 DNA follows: TGTGCCAGTAGTATTTCTAGCGGGGGCGTCAATGAGCAGTTCTTC.

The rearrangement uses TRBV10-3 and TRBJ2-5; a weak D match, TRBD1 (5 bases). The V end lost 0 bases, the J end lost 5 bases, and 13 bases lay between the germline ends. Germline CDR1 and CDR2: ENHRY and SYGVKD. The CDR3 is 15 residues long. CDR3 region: CAISESTRAGETQYF. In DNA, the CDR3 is TGTGCCATCAGTGAGTCGACCAGGGCCGGGGAGACCCAGTACTTC.

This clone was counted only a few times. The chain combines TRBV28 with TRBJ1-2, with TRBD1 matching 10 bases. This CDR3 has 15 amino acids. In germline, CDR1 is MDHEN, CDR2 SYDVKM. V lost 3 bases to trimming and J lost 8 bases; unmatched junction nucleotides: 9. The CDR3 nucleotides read TGTGCCAGCAGTTTCCTATCGACAGGGGGCAACGGCTACACCTTC. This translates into CASSFLSTGGNGYTF.

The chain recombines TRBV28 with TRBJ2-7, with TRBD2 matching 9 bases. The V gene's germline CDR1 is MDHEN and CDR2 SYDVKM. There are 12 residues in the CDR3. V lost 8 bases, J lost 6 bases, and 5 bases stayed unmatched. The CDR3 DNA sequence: TGTGCCAGCGGAAGACTAGCGGCCGAGCAGTACTTC. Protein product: CASGRLAAEQYF. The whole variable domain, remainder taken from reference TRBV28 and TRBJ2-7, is DVKVTQSSRYLVKRTGEKVFLECVQDMDHENMFWYRQDPGLGLRLIYFSYDVKMKEKGDIPEGYSVSREKKERFSLILESASTNQTSMYLCASGRLAAEQYFGPGTRLTVT.

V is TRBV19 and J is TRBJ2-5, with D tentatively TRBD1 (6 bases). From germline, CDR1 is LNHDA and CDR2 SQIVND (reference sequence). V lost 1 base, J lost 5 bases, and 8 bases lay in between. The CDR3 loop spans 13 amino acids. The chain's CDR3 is CASSIGTAETQYF. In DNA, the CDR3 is TGTGCCAGTAGTATAGGGACAGCCGAGACCCAGTACTTC.

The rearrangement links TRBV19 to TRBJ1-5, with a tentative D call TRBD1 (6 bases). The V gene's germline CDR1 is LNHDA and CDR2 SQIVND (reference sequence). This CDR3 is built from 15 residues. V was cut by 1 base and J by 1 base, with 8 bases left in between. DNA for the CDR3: TGTGCCAGTAGTATAGGGACAGTGAGCAATCAGCCCCAGCATTTT. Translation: CASSIGTVSNQPQHF.

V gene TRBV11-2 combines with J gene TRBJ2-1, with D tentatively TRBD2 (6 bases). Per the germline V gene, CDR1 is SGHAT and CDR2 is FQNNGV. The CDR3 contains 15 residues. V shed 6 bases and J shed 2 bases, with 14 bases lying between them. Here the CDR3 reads CASRYSGLTYNEQFF. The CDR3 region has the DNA TGTGCCAGCAGGTACAGCGGGCTGACCTACAATGAGCAGTTCTTC.

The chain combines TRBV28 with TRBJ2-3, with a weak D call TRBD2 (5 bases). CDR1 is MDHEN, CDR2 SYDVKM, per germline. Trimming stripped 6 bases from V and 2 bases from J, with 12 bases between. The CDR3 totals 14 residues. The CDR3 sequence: CASSRPGNTDTQYF. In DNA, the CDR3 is TGTGCCAGCAGCCGTCCGGGAAACACAGATACGCAGTATTTT.

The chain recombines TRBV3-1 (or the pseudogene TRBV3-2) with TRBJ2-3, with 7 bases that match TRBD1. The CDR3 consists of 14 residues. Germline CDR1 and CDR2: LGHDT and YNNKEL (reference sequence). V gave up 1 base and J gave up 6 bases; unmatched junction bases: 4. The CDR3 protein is CASSQGFRGDTQYF. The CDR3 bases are TGTGCCAGCAGCCAAGGGTTCAGGGGGGATACGCAGTATTTT.

CDR3 loop: CARTPAGVGNTIYF. The CDR3 coding sequence is TGTGCCAGGACCCCCGCAGGGGTTGGAAACACCATATATTTT. The rearrangement joins TRBV2 to TRBJ1-3, with a tentative D call TRBD1 (6 bases). In germline, CDR1 is SNHLY, CDR2 FYNNEI. Trimming removed 9 bases at V and 3 bases at J, with 15 bases between. The CDR3 runs 14 residues.